The T cell receptor (beta chain) under discussion was sequenced for a study of graft-versus-host responses after intestinal transplantation. On the study more broadly: Among the recipients, all got anti-thymocyte globulin induction and then tacrolimus and steroids for about three years. Regarding the study as a whole: Recipient marrow contained GvH clones, some of which appeared first in ileum or blood.

Between the trimmed V and J ends, which lost 0 bases and 3 bases, there was a span of 10 bases. Germline-derived CDR1 and CDR2 are SGHDT and YYEEEE. The CDR3 has 14 residues. As regards this clone: Its antigen is not known.

Assay used: immunoSEQ multiplex PCR; TCRdb lists only in-frame clones, some missing. Altogether about 8,000 clones are present, approximately 97% being singletons, with the ten largest covering 0.2% to 0.3%. The material was PBMCs, obtained 23 days after intestinal transplant. The J gene is TRBJ2-7, the V gene TRBV5-6; D remains ambiguous. This TCR derives from a human patient who received an intestinal transplant, so some T cells may come from the graft donor. The CDR3 nucleotides are TGTGCCAGCAGCTTGGATCCAAATTTCTACGAGCAGTACTTC. Protein: CASSLDPNFYEQYF. The entire variable domain, with the rest obtained from reference TRBV5-6 and TRBJ2-7, is as follows: DAGVTQSPTHLIKTRGQQVTLRCSPKSGHDTVSWYQQALGQGPQFIFQYYEEEERQRGNFPDRFSGHQFPNYSSELNVNALLLGDSALYLCASSLDPNFYEQYFGPGTRLTVT.